One sample yielded the 5 T cell receptor beta chains listed below, sequenced in a study of regulatory T cells in long-lasting Graves disease. Researchers made TCR beta libraries by using iRepertoire HTBI primers and running Arm-PCR on CDR3 regions. TCRdb redid the calling of the multiplex PCR reads with MiXCR, one entry per CDR3 protein. The sample contains around 500,000 distinct CDR3 sequences, less than 25% of which appear only once. The time point was: persistent/refractory GD, antithyroid drugs over 5 years with positive TRAb. There was RNA extracted from PBMCs, and the TCR library was made from it. Sequenced here: peripheral blood mononuclear cells (PBMCs), sampled when the disease was refractory, from a patient treated with antithyroid drugs. All receptors derive from a female donor with Graves disease.

In this sample, this clonotype turned up once. A clone one base away is much larger, so this may be a read error. CDR3 residues: CASSPAPIGGELFF. The CDR3 region has the DNA TGTGCCAGCAGCCCCGCACCCATAGGGGGGGAGCTGTTTTTT. This rearrangement joins TRBV5-5 to TRBJ2-2; D gene ambiguous. Germline values: CDR1 SGHKS, CDR2 YYEKEE (reference sequence). There are 14 residues in the CDR3. Trimming cost V 4 bases and J 8 bases, with 15 bases left between them. Full variable domain (missing parts from reference TRBV5-5 and TRBJ2-2): DAGVTQSPTHLIKTRGQQVTLRCSPISGHKSVSWYQQVLGQGPQFIFQYYEKEERGRGNFPDRFSARQFPNYSSELNVNALLLGDSALYLCASSPAPIGGELFFGEGSRLTVL.

There are many counts of this clonotype. This chain joins TRBV28 and TRBJ1-1, with 7 bases lining up with TRBD1. Germline trimming cut 2 bases from V and 4 bases from J; bases unmatched to any gene: 7. The CDR3 consists of 15 residues. Looked up from germline, CDR1 is MDHEN and CDR2 is SYDVKM. This CDR3 reads CASSLRGHDRTEAFF. The CDR3 nucleotides read TGTGCCAGCAGTTTAAGGGGGCATGATCGCACTGAAGCTTTCTTT.

Many counts were recorded for this clonotype. The chain uses TRBV24-1 and TRBJ2-2; D gene uncertain. V was cut by 4 bases and J by 9 bases, with 5 bases left in between. The CDR3 is made up of 11 amino acids. Germline loops: CDR1 KGHDR, CDR2 SFDVKD. CDR3 DNA sequence: TGTGCCACCAGTGAACCCCGGGAGCTGTTTTTT. The encoded protein is CATSEPRELFF.

CDR3 bases: TGTGCCAGCAGTCCGGGACACCTAGCGGGGGCCAACGTCCTGACTTTC. Amino acids: CASSPGHLAGANVLTF. The genes are TRBV6-1 and TRBJ2-6; the D call may be TRBD1 or TRBD2 (6 bases each). Germline CDR1 reads MNHNS; CDR2 reads SASEGT. V dropped 5 bases and J dropped 4 bases, with 15 bases sitting between them. This CDR3 spans 16 amino acids.

There are many counts of this clonotype. This rearrangement joins TRBV12-3 or TRBV12-4 to TRBJ1-6; D perhaps matches TRBD1 (5 bases). This CDR3 has 12 amino acids. Trimming shortened V by 4 bases and J by 10 bases, and 8 bases separated the two germline ends. The CDR3 bases are TGTGCCAGCAGTTCGGGACCATCACCCCTCCACTTT. It is translated as CASSSGPSPLHF.